The present T cell receptor beta chain was sequenced within a study of tumor T cells in aggressive B-cell lymphoma. Measured with immunoSEQ multiplex PCR; TCRdb has only the in-frame clones, and not every one. The sample has 480 or so clones; around 83% are singletons. Germline lookup yields CDR1 KGHSH and CDR2 LQKENI. The length of the CDR3 is 16 residues. V shed 0 bases, J shed 2 bases, and the junction held 4 bases outside the gene matches. The table lists this clone with a few counts. This sequence was found in an adult with diffuse large B cell lymphoma. Sequenced material: tumor tissue. This sequence joins TRBV18 and TRBJ2-3, with 8 bases matching TRBD1. CDR3 in DNA: TGTGCCAGCTCACCACCCGGGGACAGGTCCACAGATACGCAGTATTTT. Translated, it gives CASSPPGDRSTDTQYF.